These 31 T cell receptor beta chains were sequenced from one sample in a study of CD8+ T cells in alopecia areata. Extracted from the samples, RNA was reverse transcribed into cDNA to serve as the sequencing template. TCRdb keeps only in-frame clones here, not all; method: immunoSEQ multiplex PCR. The sample has 140,000 to 150,000 clones, around 60% seen once. The specimen comprised CD4+ T cells sorted from blood, sampled at week 0. The receptors were sampled from a human donor with alopecia areata.

V usage is TRBV4-3 and J usage is TRBJ1-5; D not resolved. The V gene's germline CDR1 is LGHNA and CDR2 YSLEER. The CDR3 runs to 14 residues. The V and J ends lost 1 base and 4 bases respectively, with 8 bases between them. The DNA for the CDR3 is TGCGCCAGCAGCCAAGTAATGGGGAATCAGCCCCAGCATTTT. Translating gives CASSQVMGNQPQHF.

The rearrangement joins TRBV6-5 to TRBJ2-5; D might be TRBD2 (5 bases). Between the trimmed V and J ends, which lost 7 bases and 7 bases, there was a span of 13 bases. Germline CDR1 is MNHEY and CDR2 is SVGAGI. The CDR3 loop spans 12 amino acids. The CDR3 DNA follows: TGTGCCAGCACTAGCCCGGGGATGACCCAGTACTTC. Translation: CASTSPGMTQYF.

This chain connects TRBV6-5 to TRBJ1-2; maybe TRBD1 (5 bases). The CDR3 contains 13 residues. Germline V CDR1 and CDR2: MNHEY, SVGAGI. Trimming removed 2 bases at V and 2 bases at J, with 6 bases between. CDR3: CASSYKGNYGYTF. The CDR3 DNA follows: TGTGCCAGCAGTTACAAGGGGAACTATGGCTACACCTTC.

This clone was detected ten times or more. This sequence joins TRBV21-1 and TRBJ2-7. TRBV21-1 is noted as a pseudogene. The CDR3 covers 13 residues. CDR3 bases: TGTGCCAGCAGCCCCCCAACCCCCTACGAGCAGTACTTC. Translation gives CASSPPTPYEQYF.

This chain uses TRBV7-9 with TRBJ2-5, with D perhaps being TRBD1 or TRBD2 (6 bases each). The CDR3 length is 14 residues. The germline CDR1 and CDR2 sequences are SEHNR and FQNEAQ (reference sequence). V dropped 4 bases and J dropped 5 bases, with 14 bases sitting between them. The CDR3 protein is CASSWGAGVETQYF. DNA of the CDR3: TGTGCCAGCAGCTGGGGGGCCGGGGTGGAGACCCAGTACTTC.

This clone was observed a few times. V and J are TRBV18 and TRBJ2-6; 7 bases map to TRBD1. The V gene end was trimmed by 6 bases and the J gene end by 1 base; junction bases not matched to a gene: 9. CDR3 length: 17 amino acids. Germline lookup yields CDR1 KGHSH and CDR2 LQKENI. For the CDR3, the DNA is TGTGCCAGCTCCCCCTCCGACAGGGCGTCTGGGGCCAACGTCCTGACTTTC. This sequence encodes CASSPSDRASGANVLTF.

The chain carries TRBV5-1 and TRBJ1-1; D remains unclear. The germline V gene encodes CDR1 SGHRS and CDR2 YFSETQ. This CDR3 is 12 amino acids long. The V end was cut by 6 bases, the J end by 4 bases, with 10 bases between. Written as DNA, the CDR3 is TGCGCCAGCAAAAAGGAAGGCACTGAAGCTTTCTTT. It specifies CASKKEGTEAFF.

The CDR3, as DNA: TGTGCCACCGGCGGGTACTCCTACGAGCAGTACTTC. Residues: CATGGYSYEQYF. This chain connects TRBV15 to TRBJ2-7; tentatively, D is TRBD2 (5 bases). Trimming removed 8 bases from V and 0 bases from J, with 8 bases in between. The CDR3 spans 12 residues. Germline V CDR1 and CDR2: LNHNV, YYDKDF (reference sequence). Using reference TRBV15 and TRBJ2-7 for the parts outside the CDR3, the full variable domain is DAMVIQNPRYQVTQFGKPVTLSCSQTLNHNVMYWYQQKSSQAPKLLFHYYDKDFNNEADTPDNFQSRRPNTSFCFLDIRSPGLGDTAMYLCATGGYSYEQYFGPGTRLTVT.

The rearrangement uses TRBV18 and TRBJ1-2, with TRBD1 matching 7 bases. Trimming cost V 4 bases and J 8 bases; bases outside gene matches: 13. CDR1 and CDR2 (germline): KGHSH, LQKENI. The CDR3 sequence is 15 residues long. In DNA form, the CDR3 reads TGTGCCAGCTCACTGAACAACAGGGGTATGGACGGCTACACCTTC. It yields the protein CASSLNNRGMDGYTF.

The gene calls are TRBV30 and TRBJ1-1; 7 nucleotides match TRBD1. With V trimmed by 1 base and J by 0 bases, 5 bases remained unmatched. The CDR3 is 15 residues long. Germline-derived CDR1 and CDR2 are GTSNPN and SVGIG (reference sequence). The CDR3 sequence is CAWSAGQALNTEAFF. CDR3 bases: TGTGCCTGGAGTGCAGGACAGGCGTTGAACACTGAAGCTTTCTTT.

The chain has TRBV7-2 and TRBJ2-1; 7 bases match TRBD2. V was clipped by 1 base and J by 1 base; unmatched bases: 4. The germline V gene encodes CDR1 SGHTA and CDR2 FQGNSA. This CDR3 is 16 amino acids long. The CDR3 DNA reads as TGTGCCAGCAGCTTAGTTGGCGGGGGTTCCTACAATGAGCAGTTCTTC. It codes for CASSLVGGGSYNEQFF. The variable domain in full, completed from reference TRBV7-2 and TRBJ2-1, reads GAGVSQSPSNKVTEKGKDVELRCDPISGHTALYWYRQSLGQGLEFLIYFQGNSAPDKSGLPSDRFSAERTGGSVSTLTIQRTQQEDSAVYLCASSLVGGGSYNEQFFGPGTRLTVL.

V usage is TRBV30 and J usage is TRBJ2-1, with D unresolved. The CDR3 is 11 residues long. Trimming shortened V by 4 bases and J by 8 bases, and 9 bases separated the two germline ends. The V gene's germline CDR1 is GTSNPN and CDR2 SVGIG (reference sequence). This chain's CDR3 is CAWNNGYEQFF. The CDR3 DNA follows: TGTGCCTGGAACAACGGGTATGAGCAGTTCTTC.

V gene TRBV29-1 combines with J gene TRBJ2-5; D ambiguous. From germline, CDR1 is SQVTM and CDR2 ANQGSEA. V was trimmed by 4 bases and J by 1 base, leaving 4 bases between them. The CDR3 is made up of 11 amino acids. The CDR3 nucleotides are TGCAGCGTTGGATTCCAAGAGACCCAGTACTTC. Its protein is CSVGFQETQYF.

The chain is built from TRBV28 and TRBJ1-6, with 12 nucleotides matching TRBD1. Losses at the gene ends were 5 bases for V and 6 bases for J; bases not matched to a gene: 11. This CDR3 has 18 residues. Germline V gives CDR1 MDHEN, CDR2 SYDVKM. The CDR3 here is CASSLGTGGKLANSPLHF. The CDR3 DNA follows: TGTGCCAGCAGTCTCGGGACAGGGGGCAAGTTGGCTAATTCACCCCTCCACTTT.

The chain joins TRBV30 to TRBJ1-1; D unresolved. Germline assignment: CDR1 GTSNPN and CDR2 SVGIG (reference sequence). This CDR3 region has 14 residues. V was shortened by 1 base and J by 5 bases, with 14 bases between the two germline ends. The CDR3 here is CAWSEKGGFTEAFF. The DNA for the CDR3 is TGTGCCTGGAGTGAAAAGGGCGGTTTTACTGAAGCTTTCTTT. The full variable domain, completed using reference TRBV30 and TRBJ1-1, is SQTIHQWPATLVQPVGSPLSLECTVEGTSNPNLYWYRQAAGRGLQLLFYSVGIGQISSEVPQNLSASRPQDRQFILSSKKLLLSDSGFYLCAWSEKGGFTEAFFGQGTRLTVV.

The V and J genes are TRBV15 and TRBJ1-5, with unresolved D. V lost 0 bases and J 0 bases, leaving 12 bases between the germline ends. The CDR3 covers 17 residues. Germline CDR1 LNHNV, CDR2 YYDKDF (reference sequence). The chain's CDR3 is CATSRDMPGNSNQPQHF. CDR3 sequence (DNA): TGTGCCACCAGCAGAGATATGCCGGGGAATAGCAATCAGCCCCAGCATTTT. Full variable domain (outside the CDR3, taken from reference TRBV15 and TRBJ1-5): DAMVIQNPRYQVTQFGKPVTLSCSQTLNHNVMYWYQQKSSQAPKLLFHYYDKDFNNEADTPDNFQSRRPNTSFCFLDIRSPGLGDTAMYLCATSRDMPGNSNQPQHFGDGTRLSIL.

In this sample, this clone turned up a few times. The V and J genes are TRBV19 and TRBJ1-2; no definite D call. The ends were cut back, 6 bases at V and 2 bases at J, with 16 bases in the middle. The CDR3 extends over 15 amino acids. From germline, CDR1 is LNHDA and CDR2 SQIVND (reference sequence). The CDR3 sequence: CASSQGRAANYGYTF. The CDR3 nucleotides read TGTGCCAGTAGCCAAGGGCGGGCAGCAAACTATGGCTACACCTTC.

The gene calls are TRBV29-1 and TRBJ2-1; tentative D call: TRBD1 (6 bases). V was pared by 0 bases and J by 7 bases, with 19 bases between. CDR1 SQVTM and CDR2 ANQGSEA come from the germline V gene. CDR3 length: 16 residues. CDR3 loop: CSVEDAALGGRNEQFF. The CDR3 DNA reads TGCAGCGTTGAAGATGCGGCGCTAGGGGGACGGAATGAGCAGTTCTTC.

This chain links TRBV30 with TRBJ2-5, with 12 bases matching TRBD2. CDR1 GTSNPN and CDR2 SVGIG come from the germline V gene (reference sequence). This CDR3 has 15 amino acids. The J segment lost 4 bases and the V segment lost 4 bases, leaving 7 bases of the junction unmatched. The CDR3 sequence is CAWNPSGGASETQYF. In DNA, the CDR3 is TGTGCCTGGAACCCTAGCGGGGGGGCCTCAGAGACCCAGTACTTC.

The V call is TRBV4-3, the J call TRBJ2-5; 8 nucleotides agree with TRBD1. J gave up 4 bases and V 2 bases, and 9 bases lay outside the gene matches. Germline V lookup: CDR1 LGHNA, CDR2 YSLEER. This CDR3 has 16 residues. CDR3 in DNA: TGCGCCAGCAGCCAAACACCCCAGGGGGCGAGAGAGACCCAGTACTTC. Translated: CASSQTPQGARETQYF.

The chain couples TRBV30 to TRBJ2-7; D is unresolved. The germline V gene encodes CDR1 GTSNPN and CDR2 SVGIG (reference sequence). Deletions cut 2 bases from V and 4 bases from J, with 21 bases between. This CDR3 is built from 16 residues. The CDR3, as DNA: TGTGCCTGGAGTAAGCTCCTCGGAACACGGGCATACGAGCAGTACTTC. Protein: CAWSKLLGTRAYEQYF.

As to this clone: This sample also contains other DNA sequences that code for the same CDR3. The chain recombines TRBV29-1 with TRBJ2-5, with D perhaps assigned TRBD1 or TRBD2 (6 bases each). The CDR3 extends over 12 amino acids. Germline-derived CDR1 and CDR2 are SQVTM and ANQGSEA. V shed 3 bases and J shed 5 bases, with 10 bases lying between them. This CDR3 reads CSVEGGGETQYF. Here the CDR3 DNA reads TGCAGCGTTGAGGGGGGCGGGGAGACCCAGTACTTC.

The gene calls are TRBV30 and TRBJ1-1; 7 bases fit TRBD1. Losses at the gene ends were 0 bases for V and 1 base for J; bases not matched to a gene: 11. Germline CDR1 is GTSNPN and CDR2 is SVGIG (reference sequence). The CDR3 sequence is 17 residues long. The CDR3: CAWSVLSGQGGNTEAFF. As DNA, the CDR3 is TGTGCCTGGAGTGTATTGTCGGGTCAGGGGGGGAACACTGAAGCTTTCTTT.

The chain has TRBV15 and TRBJ1-5; D may be TRBD1 (6 bases). The CDR3 is 15 residues long. Germline-derived CDR1 and CDR2 are LNHNV and YYDKDF (reference sequence). The V and J ends lost 0 bases and 7 bases respectively, with 13 bases between them. CDR3 nucleotide sequence: TGTGCCACCAGCAGAGATCGGGGGGCGAGACAGCCCCAGCATTTT. Its protein is CATSRDRGARQPQHF.

J is TRBJ1-2 and V is TRBV4-3; possibly TRBD1 for D (5 bases). From germline, CDR1 is LGHNA and CDR2 YSLEER. V lost 2 bases and J 8 bases, leaving 12 bases between the germline ends. This CDR3 has 13 amino acids. The CDR3 is CASSQSGSGGYTF. CDR3 sequence (DNA): TGCGCCAGCAGCCAATCGGGCTCAGGGGGCTACACCTTC.

The chain uses TRBV29-1 and TRBJ1-6; 9 bases align to TRBD1. V dropped 4 bases and J dropped 0; count of bases not matched to a gene: 19. This CDR3 region has 21 residues. Germline assignment: CDR1 SQVTM and CDR2 ANQGSEA. The CDR3 loop reads CSVAPGQGIHRPSSYNSPLHF. The CDR3 coding sequence is TGCAGCGTTGCCCCGGGACAGGGCATTCATCGGCCTAGCTCCTATAATTCACCCCTCCACTTT.

The rearrangement joins TRBV7-9 to TRBJ2-5; no reliable D call. The ends were cut back, 6 bases at V and 4 bases at J, with 12 bases in the middle. Per germline, CDR1 SEHNR and CDR2 FQNEAQ (reference sequence). The CDR3 is 13 amino acids. The CDR3 is CASRSELRETQYF. The DNA of the CDR3 is TGTGCCAGCAGATCGGAGTTGCGAGAGACCCAGTACTTC.

A few counts support this clone. The J gene is TRBJ1-2, the V gene TRBV6-6; TRBD1 is a possible D gene (6 bases). V was shortened by 10 bases and J by 5 bases, with 23 bases between the two germline ends. The germline gives CDR1 MNHNY, CDR2 SVGAGI (reference sequence). The CDR3 consists of 15 residues. CDR3 nucleotides: TGTGCCACAATTTCCCGAGGACAGAGCGTATATGGCTACACCTTC. Its translation: CATISRGQSVYGYTF.

This chain uses TRBV6-5 with TRBJ2-2; D gene ambiguous. This CDR3 is 15 amino acids long. In germline, CDR1 is MNHEY, CDR2 SVGAGI. Trimming left V 0 bases short and J 3 bases short, with 8 bases between. This chain's CDR3 is CASSYSKVDTGELFF. CDR3 DNA: TGTGCCAGCAGTTACTCGAAGGTGGACACCGGGGAGCTGTTTTTT.

The rearrangement joins TRBV10-3 to TRBJ1-1; the D is unclear. The CDR3 has 14 residues. V dropped 10 bases and J dropped 3 bases, with 18 bases sitting between them. Germline CDR1 reads ENHRY; CDR2 reads SYGVKD. The CDR3 DNA sequence: TGTGCCACCCTGGGTGCGGGTGCGGACACTGAAGCTTTCTTT. Protein sequence: CATLGAGADTEAFF.

This chain joins TRBV27 and TRBJ1-4; TRBD1 might be the D (5 bases). V gave up 4 bases and J gave up 0 bases, with 9 bases separating them. Germline values: CDR1 MNHEY, CDR2 SMNVEV (reference sequence). The length of the CDR3 is 15 residues. The CDR3: CASSSAGATNEKLFF. CDR3 in DNA: TGTGCCAGCAGTTCAGCGGGGGCAACTAATGAAAAACTGTTTTTT. Drawing the rest from reference TRBV27 and TRBJ1-4, the complete variable domain is EAQVTQNPRYLITVTGKKLTVTCSQNMNHEYMSWYRQDPGLGLRQIYYSMNVEVTDKGDVPEGYKVSRKEKRNFPLILESPSPNQTSLYFCASSSAGATNEKLFFGSGTQLSVL.